Listed here are 5 T cell receptor beta chains from one sample, sequenced in a study of a mutant IDH1 vaccine in newly diagnosed glioma. TCRdb's copy holds only in-frame clones and misses some; the assay was immunoSEQ multiplex PCR. The sample carries roughly 84,000 clones, roughly 87% recorded once. Time point: baseline, week 1 (first vaccination visit). Regarding treatment: pre-vaccination baseline after standard-of-care therapy. Sequenced here: PBMCs, sampled from a glioma patient treated with radiotherapy, temozolomide or both. These receptors all stem from a man aged 40-49 years with glioma. Some clones in this sample may be carry-over from other donors' samples.

The rearrangement joins TRBV5-5 to TRBJ1-3; D unresolved. Germline assignment: CDR1 SGHKS and CDR2 YYEKEE (reference sequence). The CDR3 runs 15 residues. Trimming cost V 4 bases and J 0 bases, with 11 bases left between them. This CDR3 is CASSVDWSSGNTIYF. The CDR3 DNA is TGTGCCAGCAGCGTTGACTGGAGCTCTGGAAACACCATATATTTT.

The rearrangement uses TRBV9 and TRBJ1-1; D unresolved. This CDR3 comprises 14 residues. CDR1 and CDR2 from the germline V gene are SGDLS and YYNGEE. V was clipped by 0 bases and J by 1 base, with 7 bases between them. The CDR3 nucleotides read TGTGCCAGCAGCGTAGTTCCAGAGAACACTGAAGCTTTCTTT. Residues: CASSVVPENTEAFF.

The genes are TRBV29-1 and TRBJ2-2; TRBD1 matches at 9 bases. The trim removed 6 bases at V and 2 bases at J, leaving 4 bases unmatched. Germline CDR1 and CDR2: SQVTM and ANQGSEA. The CDR3 loop spans 14 amino acids. CDR3: CSVGQGTNTGELFF. CDR3 nucleotide sequence: TGCAGCGTAGGACAGGGGACCAACACCGGGGAGCTGTTTTTT.

V and J are TRBV2 and TRBJ2-2, with D possibly called TRBD1 or TRBD2 (7 bases each). V was trimmed by 7 bases and J by 3 bases, leaving 15 bases between them. CDR1 is SNHLY, CDR2 FYNNEI, per germline. This CDR3 contains 15 residues. CDR3 protein: CASTRQGGDTGELFF. The CDR3 DNA reads TGTGCCAGCACCCGACAGGGAGGGGACACCGGGGAGCTGTTTTTT.

This chain joins TRBV7-9 and TRBJ1-2, with 8 bases fitting TRBD1. The CDR3 has 12 amino acids. Germline V CDR1 and CDR2: SEHNR, FQNEAQ (reference sequence). V was clipped by 5 bases and J by 6 bases; unmatched bases: 2. The chain's CDR3 is CASSPTGDGYTF. Here the CDR3 DNA reads TGTGCCAGCAGCCCGACAGGGGATGGCTACACCTTC.